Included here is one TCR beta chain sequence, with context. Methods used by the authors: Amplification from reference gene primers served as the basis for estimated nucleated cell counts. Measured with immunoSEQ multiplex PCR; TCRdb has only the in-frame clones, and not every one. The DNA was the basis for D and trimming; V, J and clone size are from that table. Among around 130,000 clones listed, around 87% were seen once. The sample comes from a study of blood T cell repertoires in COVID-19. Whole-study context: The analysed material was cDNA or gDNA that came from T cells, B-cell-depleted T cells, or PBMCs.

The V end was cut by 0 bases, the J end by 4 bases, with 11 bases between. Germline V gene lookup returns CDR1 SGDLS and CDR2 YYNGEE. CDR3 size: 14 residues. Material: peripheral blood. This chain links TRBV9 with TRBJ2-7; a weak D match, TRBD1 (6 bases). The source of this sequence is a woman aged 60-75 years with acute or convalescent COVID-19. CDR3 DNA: TGTGCCAGCAGCGTAGGCGGACAGCCATACGAGCAGTACTTC. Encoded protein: CASSVGGQPYEQYF.